What follows are 31 T cell receptor beta chains derived from one specimen sequenced in a study of persistence of HIV-infected CD4 T cells. Cells were stimulated with overlapping HIV-1 Gag 15-mer peptides. CD40L-negative CD69-negative CD45RO-high memory CD4+ T cells were sorted as populations depleted of antigen-responding cells. Their antigen targets remain unknown. The immunoSEQ assay was version 4, run in survey mode. Data came from immunoSEQ multiplex PCR; TCRdb stores just in-frame clones and leaves some out. The sample lists 36,000 or so clones; 82% were seen once. Sequencing was performed on cultured CD4+ T cells from PBMCs, taken from a patient who received antiretroviral therapy. Receptors were obtained from an adult with HIV. The donor label of this sample is uncertain.

V is TRBV2 and J is TRBJ2-6; D is unclear. Trimming took 6 bases from V and 0 from J, leaving 6 bases between them. This CDR3 spans 14 amino acids. CDR1 is SNHLY and CDR2 is FYNNEI in the germline V gene. The CDR3 bases are TGTGCCAGCAGCCTAAGCTCTGGGGCCAACGTCCTGACTTTC. It codes for CASSLSSGANVLTF.

V and J are TRBV19 and TRBJ2-1, with 10 bases aligning to TRBD1. The J segment lost 8 bases and the V segment lost 7 bases, leaving 17 bases of the junction unmatched. The germline gives CDR1 LNHDA, CDR2 SQIVND (reference sequence). This CDR3 is 17 amino acids long. CDR3 amino acids: CASMRETGGFVSHEQFF. CDR3 sequence (DNA): TGTGCCAGTATGCGGGAGACAGGGGGCTTTGTTTCCCATGAGCAGTTCTTC.

This chain joins TRBV9 and TRBJ2-1; D may be TRBD2 (5 bases). Trimming removed 4 bases from V and 4 bases from J, with 9 bases in between. The CDR3 runs 13 residues. From germline, CDR1 is SGDLS and CDR2 YYNGEE. The CDR3 region has the DNA TGTGCCAGCAGCCCCCGCGGGTACAATGAGCAGTTCTTC. It translates to CASSPRGYNEQFF.

CDR3 residues: CASSAGTANYGYTF. The CDR3 bases are TGTGCCAGCAGTGCCGGGACAGCTAACTATGGCTACACCTTC. The V gene is TRBV28, the J gene TRBJ1-2; 7 bases align to TRBD1. Unmatched junction bases numbered 3, after V lost 5 bases and J lost 0 bases. The CDR3 totals 14 residues. From germline, CDR1 is MDHEN and CDR2 SYDVKM.

This chain uses TRBV6-5 with TRBJ2-2; 8 bases align to TRBD1. The CDR3 is made up of 15 amino acids. The germline gives CDR1 MNHEY, CDR2 SVGAGI. V lost 5 bases, J lost 5 bases, and 7 bases stayed unmatched. CDR3 region: CASSLRGPPTGELFF. The CDR3 bases are TGTGCCAGCAGTCTCAGGGGGCCGCCTACCGGGGAGCTGTTTTTT.

The genes are TRBV5-8 and TRBJ1-6; possibly TRBD1 for D (5 bases). The CDR3 sequence is 14 residues long. With 3 bases removed from V and 8 bases from J, the gap between germline ends came to 12 bases. The germline V gene encodes CDR1 SGHTS and CDR2 YDEGEE. CDR3 sequence (DNA): TGTGCCAGCAGCTCCGGGACGGATTATTCACCCCTCCACTTT. It yields the protein CASSSGTDYSPLHF.

CDR3 sequence reads: CASSQDGLTSGGGETQYF. For the CDR3, the DNA is TGTGCCAGCAGCCAAGACGGCTTGACTAGCGGGGGGGGAGAGACCCAGTACTTC. This chain uses TRBV4-2 with TRBJ2-5, with TRBD2 matching 14 bases. Per germline, CDR1 LGHNA and CDR2 YNFKEQ. With V trimmed by 0 bases and J by 4 bases, 7 bases remained unmatched. The CDR3 runs to 18 residues.

The rearrangement joins TRBV10-2 to TRBJ1-1; D unresolved. With 2 bases removed from V and 5 bases from J, the gap between germline ends came to 9 bases. Germline CDR1 and CDR2: WSHSY and SAAADI. This CDR3 is built from 13 residues. The CDR3 nucleotides are TGCGCCAGCAGTGAGGGGGTTGGGACTGAAGCTTTCTTT. This encodes CASSEGVGTEAFF.

The chain couples TRBV2 to TRBJ1-1; perhaps TRBD1 as D (5 bases). The CDR3 loop spans 14 amino acids. Per germline, CDR1 SNHLY and CDR2 FYNNEI. V shed 4 bases and J shed 5 bases, with 14 bases lying between them. The CDR3 protein is CASSVGREATEAFF. CDR3 sequence (DNA): TGTGCCAGCAGTGTTGGCAGGGAGGCTACTGAAGCTTTCTTT.

This rearrangement joins TRBV5-1 to TRBJ1-2; unclear D gene. CDR3 length equals 13 residues. CDR1 is SGHRS, CDR2 YFSETQ, per germline. Trimming took 0 bases from V and 10 from J, leaving 13 bases between them. The CDR3: CASSLGVNLDYTF. The CDR3 nucleotides read TGCGCCAGCAGCTTGGGGGTGAACTTGGACTACACCTTC.

This sequence joins TRBV19 and TRBJ1-3; D is uncertain. This CDR3 is 14 amino acids long. V was shortened by 3 bases and J by 0 bases, with 6 bases between the two germline ends. Per germline, CDR1 LNHDA and CDR2 SQIVND (reference sequence). CDR3: CASSITSSGNTIYF. CDR3 nucleotide sequence: TGTGCCAGTAGTATCACATCCTCTGGAAACACCATATATTTT.

The CDR3 region has the DNA TGTGCCAGCAGCTTGCAAGTTATCGGGGACAGTAATGAAAAACTGTTTTTT. This gives the protein CASSLQVIGDSNEKLFF. This chain links TRBV5-8 with TRBJ1-4; 7 bases map to TRBD1. This CDR3 has 17 residues. V shed 1 base and J 4 bases; nucleotides not matched to a gene: 10. The V gene's germline CDR1 is SGHTS and CDR2 YDEGEE.

The V gene is TRBV7-2, the J gene TRBJ1-2; D may be TRBD1 (6 bases). V was clipped by 2 bases and J by 8 bases, with 15 bases between them. CDR1 and CDR2 (germline): SGHTA, FQGNSA. This CDR3 has 14 residues. The CDR3 DNA reads as TGTGCCAGCAGCTTAAGCTCGGGGGGCGCGGGCTACACCTTC. This sequence encodes CASSLSSGGAGYTF.

CDR3 sequence (DNA): TGTGCCAGCAGCTTAACGAACAGTAATTCACCCCTCCACTTT. Its translation: CASSLTNSNSPLHF. The J gene is TRBJ1-6, the V gene TRBV7-3; D remains unclear. The CDR3 is 14 residues long. V lost 0 bases, J lost 6 bases, and 6 bases lay in between. From germline, CDR1 is SGHTA and CDR2 FQGTGA. Using reference TRBV7-3 and TRBJ1-6 for the parts outside the CDR3, the full variable domain is GAGVSQTPSNKVTEKGKYVELRCDPISGHTALYWYRQSLGQGPEFLIYFQGTGAADDSGLPNDRFFAVRPEGSVSTLKIQRTERGDSAVYLCASSLTNSNSPLHFGNGTRLTVT.

This chain links TRBV5-1 with TRBJ1-2, with D possibly TRBD1 on 5 matching bases. Germline assignment: CDR1 SGHRS and CDR2 YFSETQ. The V end lost 3 bases, the J end lost 4 bases, and 19 bases lay between the germline ends. The CDR3 spans 16 residues. Here the CDR3 reads CASSSDGHRLGYGYTF. The CDR3 DNA reads as TGCGCCAGCAGCTCGGACGGGCACAGGCTGGGCTATGGCTACACCTTC.

V is TRBV6-6 and J is TRBJ1-3; D remains ambiguous. Trimming took 6 bases from V and 4 from J, leaving 7 bases between them. Per germline, CDR1 MNHNY and CDR2 SVGAGI (reference sequence). This CDR3 comprises 12 residues. CDR3 sequence: CASRLSGNTIYF. The CDR3 nucleotides read TGTGCCAGCAGGTTGTCCGGAAACACCATATATTTT.

The chain couples TRBV27 to TRBJ2-7, with D maybe TRBD1 (6 bases). CDR1 and CDR2 from the germline V gene are MNHEY and SMNVEV (reference sequence). V was shortened by 3 bases and J by 3 bases, with 18 bases between the two germline ends. The CDR3 is 16 residues long. The CDR3 DNA is TGTGCCAGCAGTTTTTTTGGGTCTGGGGGCGGCTACGAGCAGTACTTC. Translating it yields CASSFFGSGGGYEQYF.

This clone appeared a single time. The genes are TRBV6-5 and TRBJ1-6, with 7 bases aligning to TRBD1. Germline CDR1 is MNHEY and CDR2 is SVGAGI. The CDR3 runs to 14 residues. Trimming at V came to 6 bases and at J to 13 bases, leaving 12 bases not matched to a gene. The CDR3 DNA is TGTGCCAGCAGGTTACAGGGGCCGTCCCTCCCCCTCCACTTT. The encoded protein is CASRLQGPSLPLHF.

The J gene is TRBJ1-1, the V gene TRBV19; unclear D gene. There are 14 residues in the CDR3. With 3 bases removed from V and 6 bases from J, the gap between germline ends came to 14 bases. Germline V gives CDR1 LNHDA, CDR2 SQIVND (reference sequence). CDR3 coding DNA: TGTGCCAGTAGTATTGGGCCTCGGTCGTCTGAAGCTTTCTTT. Translation: CASSIGPRSSEAFF.

Here the CDR3 reads CASSEGAQGNIQYF. The DNA of the CDR3 is TGCGCCAGCAGTGAGGGGGCTCAGGGGAACATTCAGTACTTC. The rearrangement links TRBV10-1 to TRBJ2-4; weak D call: TRBD1 (6 bases). This CDR3 is built from 14 residues. V lost 2 bases to trimming and J lost 7 bases, with 12 bases between them. Germline CDR1 and CDR2: WNHNN and SYGVQD (reference sequence).

The chain recombines TRBV7-2 with TRBJ1-1; D is uncertain. Per the germline V gene, CDR1 is SGHTA and CDR2 is FQGNSA. This CDR3 contains 13 residues. V dropped 4 bases and J dropped 4 bases, with 10 bases sitting between them. CDR3 sequence reads: CASSSHFGTEAFF. The CDR3 nucleotides read TGTGCCAGCAGCTCACATTTTGGCACTGAAGCTTTCTTT. Combining the CDR3 with reference TRBV7-2 and TRBJ1-1 gives the whole variable domain GAGVSQSPSNKVTEKGKDVELRCDPISGHTALYWYRQSLGQGLEFLIYFQGNSAPDKSGLPSDRFSAERTGGSVSTLTIQRTQQEDSAVYLCASSSHFGTEAFFGQGTRLTVV.

V usage is TRBV29-1 and J usage is TRBJ1-2; 8 nucleotides agree with TRBD1. Trimming at V came to 2 bases and at J to 5 bases, leaving 10 bases not matched to a gene. This CDR3 spans 15 amino acids. From germline, CDR1 is SQVTM and CDR2 ANQGSEA. Written as DNA, the CDR3 is TGCAGCGTTGAAAAGATTACAGGGGGGCGGTATGGCTACACCTTC. Protein sequence: CSVEKITGGRYGYTF.

This clone occurred once. This chain uses TRBV2 with TRBJ2-3; D gene unclear. The CDR3 is 13 amino acids. The germline gives CDR1 SNHLY, CDR2 FYNNEI. Trimming removed 2 bases from V and 5 bases from J, with 8 bases in between. This CDR3 reads CASSEIEKDTQYF. The CDR3 DNA is TGTGCCAGCAGTGAAATAGAGAAAGATACGCAGTATTTT.

The J gene is TRBJ1-1, the V gene TRBV30; 8 nucleotides match TRBD1. The germline CDR1 and CDR2 sequences are GTSNPN and SVGIG (reference sequence). The trim removed 2 bases at V and 2 bases at J, leaving 10 bases unmatched. The CDR3 sequence is 16 residues long. The CDR3 nucleotides are TGTGCCTGGAGTAAATTCGGAGGACAGGGCAACACTGAAGCTTTCTTT. It yields the protein CAWSKFGGQGNTEAFF.

This chain joins TRBV7-3 and TRBJ2-5; D tentatively reads TRBD1 or TRBD2 (5 bases each). With 6 bases removed from V and 4 bases from J, the gap between germline ends came to 12 bases. This CDR3 contains 13 residues. CDR1 and CDR2 from the germline V gene are SGHTA and FQGTGA. The CDR3 coding sequence is TGTGCCAGCAGTGCTTCGAGGGGAGAGACCCAGTACTTC. It codes for CASSASRGETQYF.

The chain is built from TRBV21-1 and TRBJ1-2; the table's TRBD1 call for D was not verified on the DNA. TRBV21-1 represents a pseudogene. This CDR3 has 14 amino acids. This CDR3 reads CASSNGRNLAGYTF. In DNA form, the CDR3 reads TGTGCCAGCAGCAATGGCAGGAATTTGGCTGGCTACACCTTC.

This chain connects TRBV6-5 to TRBJ1-1; a possible D gene is TRBD1 (5 bases). From germline, CDR1 is MNHEY and CDR2 SVGAGI. V lost 6 bases and J lost 2, with 16 bases in between. The CDR3 sequence is 15 residues long. This CDR3 is CASSPQDIRNTEAFF. The DNA for the CDR3 is TGTGCCAGCAGCCCCCAGGACATTCGCAACACTGAAGCTTTCTTT.

The chain combines TRBV19 with TRBJ2-3, with 7 bases fitting TRBD2. Germline-derived CDR1 and CDR2 are LNHDA and SQIVND (reference sequence). Germline trimming cut 5 bases from V and 0 bases from J; bases unmatched to any gene: 11. The CDR3 is made up of 17 amino acids. Here the CDR3 DNA reads TGTGCCAGTAGTCAACCCGGGCTAGCGGCAAGCACAGATACGCAGTATTTT. Its protein is CASSQPGLAASTDTQYF. The full variable domain, rest sourced from reference TRBV19 and TRBJ2-3, is DGGITQSPKYLFRKEGQNVTLSCEQNLNHDAMYWYRQDPGQGLRLIYYSQIVNDFQKGDIAEGYSVSREKKESFPLTVTSAQKNPTAFYLCASSQPGLAASTDTQYFGPGTRLTVL.

This chain uses TRBV6-1 with TRBJ1-6; tentatively, D is TRBD1 (6 bases). The CDR3 is 15 amino acids. Trimming took off 3 bases at V and 9 bases at J, with 15 bases between the two ends. Germline V gives CDR1 MNHNS, CDR2 SASEGT. CDR3 region: CASSERAGAFSPLHF. The CDR3 DNA sequence: TGTGCCAGCAGTGAGCGAGCAGGGGCATTTTCACCCCTCCACTTT.

This clone has only a few counts. The chain recombines TRBV30 with TRBJ1-2; the D is unclear. The CDR3 consists of 14 residues. In germline, CDR1 is GTSNPN, CDR2 SVGIG (reference sequence). V lost 5 bases and J lost 1, with 14 bases in between. The CDR3 DNA sequence: TGTGCCTGGGGTAGAGATCAGATTAACTATGGCTACACCTTC. This translates into CAWGRDQINYGYTF.

CDR3 in DNA: TGTGCCAGCAGTGAAATAGGCGCGAGGAGGGATTCACCCCTCCACTTT. Its protein product is CASSEIGARRDSPLHF. The J gene is TRBJ1-6, the V gene TRBV2; no definite D call. V was shortened by 2 bases and J by 8 bases, with 16 bases between the two germline ends. CDR1 is SNHLY, CDR2 FYNNEI, per germline. This CDR3 is 16 amino acids long.